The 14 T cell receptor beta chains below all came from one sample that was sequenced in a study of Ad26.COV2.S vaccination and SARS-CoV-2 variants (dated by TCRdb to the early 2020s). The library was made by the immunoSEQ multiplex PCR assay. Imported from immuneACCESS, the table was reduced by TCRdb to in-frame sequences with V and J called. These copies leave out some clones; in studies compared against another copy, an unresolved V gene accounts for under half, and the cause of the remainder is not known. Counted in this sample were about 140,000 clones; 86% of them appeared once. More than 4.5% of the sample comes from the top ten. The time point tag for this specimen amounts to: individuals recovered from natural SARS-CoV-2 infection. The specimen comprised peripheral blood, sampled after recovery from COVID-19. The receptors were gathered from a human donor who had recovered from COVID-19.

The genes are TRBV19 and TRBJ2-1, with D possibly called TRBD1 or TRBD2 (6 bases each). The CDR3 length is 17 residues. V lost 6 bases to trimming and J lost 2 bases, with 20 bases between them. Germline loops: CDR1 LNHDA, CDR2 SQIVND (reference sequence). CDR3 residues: CASRKWGARGAYNEQFF. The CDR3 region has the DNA TGTGCCAGTAGAAAATGGGGGGCGAGAGGCGCCTACAATGAGCAGTTCTTC.

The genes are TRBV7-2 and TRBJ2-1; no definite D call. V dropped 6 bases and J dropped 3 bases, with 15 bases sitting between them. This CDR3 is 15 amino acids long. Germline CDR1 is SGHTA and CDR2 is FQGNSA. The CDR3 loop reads CASRPHVADYNEQFF. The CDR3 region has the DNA TGTGCCAGCAGGCCCCATGTGGCGGACTACAATGAGCAGTTCTTC.

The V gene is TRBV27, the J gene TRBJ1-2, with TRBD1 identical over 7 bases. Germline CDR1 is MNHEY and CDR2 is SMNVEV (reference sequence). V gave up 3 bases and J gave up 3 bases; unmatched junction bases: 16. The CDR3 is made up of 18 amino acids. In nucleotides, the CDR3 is TGTGCCAGCAGTTTGGTCGCTCCCGAACAGGGGCTATACTATGGCTACACCTTC. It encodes CASSLVAPEQGLYYGYTF.

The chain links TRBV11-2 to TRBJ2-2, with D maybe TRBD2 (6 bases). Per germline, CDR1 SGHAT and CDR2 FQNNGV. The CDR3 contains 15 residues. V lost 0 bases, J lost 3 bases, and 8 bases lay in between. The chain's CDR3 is CASSLDRGYTGELFF. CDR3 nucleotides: TGTGCCAGCAGCTTAGACCGGGGGTACACCGGGGAGCTGTTTTTT. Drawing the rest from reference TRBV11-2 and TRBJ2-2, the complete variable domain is EAGVAQSPRYKIIEKRQSVAFWCNPISGHATLYWYQQILGQGPKLLIQFQNNGVVDDSQLPKDRFSAERLKGVDSTLKIQPAKLEDSAVYLCASSLDRGYTGELFFGEGSRLTVL.

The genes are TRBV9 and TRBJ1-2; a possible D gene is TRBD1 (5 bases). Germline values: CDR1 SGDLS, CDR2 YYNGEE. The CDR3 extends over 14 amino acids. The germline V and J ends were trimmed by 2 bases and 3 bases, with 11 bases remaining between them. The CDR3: CASSVGRVDYGYTF. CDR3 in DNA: TGTGCCAGCAGCGTGGGCAGGGTCGACTATGGCTACACCTTC.

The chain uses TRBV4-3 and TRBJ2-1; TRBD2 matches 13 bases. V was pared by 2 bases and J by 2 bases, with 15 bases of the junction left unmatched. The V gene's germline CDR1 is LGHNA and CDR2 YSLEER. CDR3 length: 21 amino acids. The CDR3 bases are TGCGCCAGCAGCCAAAAGGCCGCCGGGACTAGCGGGGCTCTCCCCTACAATGAGCAGTTCTTC. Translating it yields CASSQKAAGTSGALPYNEQFF.

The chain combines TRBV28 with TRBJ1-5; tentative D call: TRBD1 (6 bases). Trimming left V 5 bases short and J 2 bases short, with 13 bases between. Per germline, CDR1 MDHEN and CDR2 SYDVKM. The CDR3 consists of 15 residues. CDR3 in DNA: TGTGCCAGCAGTAAGACAGGTTCGGGCAATCAGCCCCAGCATTTT. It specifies CASSKTGSGNQPQHF.

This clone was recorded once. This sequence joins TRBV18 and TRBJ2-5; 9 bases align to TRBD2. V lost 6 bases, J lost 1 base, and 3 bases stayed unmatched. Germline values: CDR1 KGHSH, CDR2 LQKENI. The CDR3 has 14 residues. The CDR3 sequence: CASSLAGTQETQYF. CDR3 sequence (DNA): TGTGCCAGCTCTCTAGCGGGGACCCAAGAGACCCAGTACTTC.

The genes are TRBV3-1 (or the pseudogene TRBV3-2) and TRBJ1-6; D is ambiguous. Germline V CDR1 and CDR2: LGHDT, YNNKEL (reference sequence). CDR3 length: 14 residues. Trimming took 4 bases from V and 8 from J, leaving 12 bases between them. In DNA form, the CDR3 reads TGTGCCAGCAGCCTGTCTCGGGCACATTCACCCCTCCACTTT. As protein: CASSLSRAHSPLHF.

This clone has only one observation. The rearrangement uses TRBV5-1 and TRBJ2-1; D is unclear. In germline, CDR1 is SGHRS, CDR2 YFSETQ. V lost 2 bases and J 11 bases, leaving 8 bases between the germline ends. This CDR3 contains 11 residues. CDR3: CASSLNYQQFF. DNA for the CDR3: TGCGCCAGCAGCTTAAACTATCAGCAGTTCTTC.

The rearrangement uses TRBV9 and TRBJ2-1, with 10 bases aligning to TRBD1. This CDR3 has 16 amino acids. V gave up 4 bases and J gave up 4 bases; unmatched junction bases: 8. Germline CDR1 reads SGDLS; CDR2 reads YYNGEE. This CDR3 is CASSTRDRGPYNEQFF. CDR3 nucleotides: TGTGCCAGCAGCACCAGGGACAGGGGCCCGTACAATGAGCAGTTCTTC.

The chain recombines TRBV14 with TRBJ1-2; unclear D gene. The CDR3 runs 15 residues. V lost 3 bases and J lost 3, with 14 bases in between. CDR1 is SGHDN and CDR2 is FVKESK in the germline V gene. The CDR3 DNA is TGTGCCAGCAGCCACCTAGGGAGGGAAGACTATGGCTACACCTTC. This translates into CASSHLGREDYGYTF.

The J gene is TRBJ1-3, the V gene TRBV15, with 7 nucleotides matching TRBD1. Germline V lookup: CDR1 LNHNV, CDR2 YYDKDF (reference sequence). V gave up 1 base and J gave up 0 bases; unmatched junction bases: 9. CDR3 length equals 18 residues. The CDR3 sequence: CATSRGAGGLSSGNTIYF. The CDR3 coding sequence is TGTGCCACCAGCAGAGGCGCAGGGGGATTAAGCTCTGGAAACACCATATATTTT.

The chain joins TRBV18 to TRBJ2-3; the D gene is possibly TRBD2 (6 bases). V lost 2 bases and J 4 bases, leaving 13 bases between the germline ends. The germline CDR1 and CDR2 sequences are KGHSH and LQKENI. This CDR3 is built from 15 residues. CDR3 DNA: TGTGCCAGCTCACCAGGTCTAGGGGAGGCAGATACGCAGTATTTT. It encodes CASSPGLGEADTQYF.